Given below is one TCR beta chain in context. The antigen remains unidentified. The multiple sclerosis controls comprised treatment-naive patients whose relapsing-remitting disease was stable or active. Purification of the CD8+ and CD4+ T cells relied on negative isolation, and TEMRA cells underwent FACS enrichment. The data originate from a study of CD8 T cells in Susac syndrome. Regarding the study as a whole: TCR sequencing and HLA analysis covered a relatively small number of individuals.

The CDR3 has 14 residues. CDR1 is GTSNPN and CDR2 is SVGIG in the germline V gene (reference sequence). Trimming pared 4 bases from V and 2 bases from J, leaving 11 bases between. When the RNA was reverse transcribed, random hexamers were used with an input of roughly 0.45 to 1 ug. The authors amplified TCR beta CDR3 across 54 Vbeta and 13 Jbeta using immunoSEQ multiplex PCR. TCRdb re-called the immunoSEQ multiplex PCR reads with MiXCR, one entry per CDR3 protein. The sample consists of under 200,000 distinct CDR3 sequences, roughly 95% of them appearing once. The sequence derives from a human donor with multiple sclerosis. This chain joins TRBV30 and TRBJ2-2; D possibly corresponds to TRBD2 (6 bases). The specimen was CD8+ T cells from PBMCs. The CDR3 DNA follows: TGTGCCTGGACCGTGGGGGGTAACACCGGGGAGCTGTTTTTT. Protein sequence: CAWTVGGNTGELFF.